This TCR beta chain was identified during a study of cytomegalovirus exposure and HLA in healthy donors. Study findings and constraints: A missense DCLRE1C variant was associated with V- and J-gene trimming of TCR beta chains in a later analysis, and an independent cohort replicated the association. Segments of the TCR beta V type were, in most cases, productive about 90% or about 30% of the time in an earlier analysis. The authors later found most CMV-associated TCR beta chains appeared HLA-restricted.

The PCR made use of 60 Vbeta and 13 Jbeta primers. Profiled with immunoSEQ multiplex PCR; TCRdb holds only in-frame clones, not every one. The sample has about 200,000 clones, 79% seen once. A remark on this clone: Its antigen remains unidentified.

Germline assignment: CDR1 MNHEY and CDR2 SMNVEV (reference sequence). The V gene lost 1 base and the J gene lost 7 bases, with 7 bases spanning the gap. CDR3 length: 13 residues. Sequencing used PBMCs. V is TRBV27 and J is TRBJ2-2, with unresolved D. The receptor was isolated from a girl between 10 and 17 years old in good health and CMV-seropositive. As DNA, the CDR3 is TGTGCCAGCAGTTTATTGGGCAGCGGGGAGCTGTTTTTT. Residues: CASSLLGSGELFF.